This TCR beta chain stems from a study of OX40 agonist ivuxolimab in advanced cancers. Study results and caveats: Expanded clones belonging to CD8+ T cells outnumbered, on average, those of CD4+.

Prior autoimmune disease or systemic immunosuppression barred patients. Blood got drawn at baseline, again on cycle 4 day 1, and then on cycle 7 day 1. The V end lost 0 bases, the J end lost 4 bases, and 13 bases lay between the germline ends. This CDR3 spans 15 amino acids. Looked up from germline, CDR1 is SGHNT and CDR2 is YYREEE (reference sequence). Clones were read by immunoSEQ multiplex PCR, and TCRdb kept only the in-frame ones, dropping some. The table lists about 82,000 clones, roughly 89% of them singletons. This clone was seen more than once but under ten times. Its antigen is unidentified. The TCR sequence derives from an adult with an advanced solid tumor such as melanoma, head and neck, liver or kidney cancer. V gene TRBV5-4 combines with J gene TRBJ1-2; no firm D call. The sample here was CD4+ or CD8+ T cells sorted from blood, taken in a trial of the OX40 agonist ivuxolimab. The CDR3 DNA reads as TGTGCCAGCAGCTTGGAGGAGGCAGTTCTCTATGGCTACACCTTC. Amino acid sequence: CASSLEEAVLYGYTF.